The 12 T cell receptor beta chains presented below share a single source sample, sequenced in a study of control samples from healthy donors and cancer patients. Sequencing used immunoSEQ multiplex PCR; TCRdb keeps in-frame clones, though not all of them. Of 95,000 to 130,000 clones in the sample, 75% to 90% are singletons; the top ten hold 1.1%. Material: PBMCs. The receptors were gathered from a woman aged 50 to 65 with colorectal cancer.

The chain recombines TRBV12-3 or TRBV12-4 with TRBJ2-1, with TRBD1 matching 8 bases. Trimming cost V 6 bases and J 7 bases; bases outside gene matches: 5. The CDR3 runs 13 residues. CDR3: CASSGQGRNEQFF. CDR3 sequence (DNA): TGTGCCAGCAGCGGACAGGGCAGGAATGAGCAGTTCTTC.

This sequence joins TRBV11-1 and TRBJ2-2, with D possibly being TRBD2 (5 bases). Germline CDR1 and CDR2: SGHAT and FQDESV (reference sequence). The germline V and J ends were trimmed by 0 bases and 6 bases, with 14 bases remaining between them. The CDR3 consists of 16 residues. The CDR3 DNA reads TGTGCCAGCAGCTTAGCCCTCAATCCCGGGGCCGGGGAGCTGTTTTTT. This gives the protein CASSLALNPGAGELFF. The entire variable domain, with the rest obtained from reference TRBV11-1 and TRBJ2-2, is as follows: EAEVAQSPRYKITEKSQAVAFWCDPISGHATLYWYRQILGQGPELLVQFQDESVVDDSQLPKDRFSAERLKGVDSTLKIQPAELGDSAMYLCASSLALNPGAGELFFGEGSRLTVL.

This clone has just a few counts. The chain employs TRBV28 and TRBJ2-7; TRBD1 is a possible D gene (5 bases). Trimming took 7 bases from V and 2 from J, leaving 15 bases between them. The CDR3 extends over 14 amino acids. The germline V gene has CDR1 MDHEN and CDR2 SYDVKM. This CDR3 reads CASIAAGRTYEQYF. CDR3 nucleotides: TGTGCCAGCATCGCGGCAGGGCGAACCTACGAGCAGTACTTC.

V usage is TRBV5-1 and J usage is TRBJ1-2; D perhaps matches TRBD1 (5 bases). CDR3 size: 14 residues. The V and J ends lost 6 bases and 6 bases respectively, with 18 bases between them. Germline V lookup: CDR1 SGHRS, CDR2 YFSETQ. In DNA form, the CDR3 reads TGCGCCAGCACCCCGGGGCGGGCAGGAGATGGCTACACCTTC. Translated: CASTPGRAGDGYTF.

The V gene is TRBV27, the J gene TRBJ2-2, with 9 positions matching TRBD1. Germline loops: CDR1 MNHEY, CDR2 SMNVEV (reference sequence). The V segment lost 5 bases and the J segment 6 bases; nucleotides outside the gene matches: 4. The CDR3 sequence is 14 residues long. The CDR3 loop is CASSPGQGPGELFF. The CDR3 DNA sequence: TGTGCCAGCAGTCCGGGACAGGGTCCCGGGGAGCTGTTTTTT.

This chain links TRBV27 with TRBJ2-7; no reliable D call. In germline, CDR1 is MNHEY, CDR2 SMNVEV (reference sequence). There are 16 residues in the CDR3. Trimming took 3 bases from V and 2 from J, leaving 17 bases between them. Written as DNA, the CDR3 is TGTGCCAGCAGTTTCGGCCCGGGCCCACCAGCCTACGAGCAGTACTTC. Its translation: CASSFGPGPPAYEQYF.

The V and J genes are TRBV3-1 (or the pseudogene TRBV3-2) and TRBJ2-5; maybe TRBD2 (5 bases). CDR3 length: 13 residues. Deletions cut 2 bases from V and 2 bases from J, with 6 bases between. Germline V gene lookup returns CDR1 LGHDT and CDR2 YNNKEL (reference sequence). CDR3 amino acids: CASSQTGQETQYF. CDR3 DNA sequence: TGTGCCAGCAGCCAAACGGGACAAGAGACCCAGTACTTC.

The chain recombines TRBV24-1 with TRBJ2-1; the D gene is possibly TRBD2 (6 bases). V lost 6 bases to trimming and J lost 2 bases, with 10 bases between them. Germline CDR1 is KGHDR and CDR2 is SFDVKD. The CDR3 contains 14 residues. In nucleotides, the CDR3 is TGTGCCACCAGTCTTCCGGGAGCCTACAATGAGCAGTTCTTC. Translated, it gives CATSLPGAYNEQFF.

There are a few counts of this clone. The rearrangement joins TRBV7-6 to TRBJ2-1; weak D call: TRBD1 (6 bases). The CDR3 spans 18 residues. Germline loops: CDR1 SGHVS, CDR2 FNYEAQ. Trimming took 4 bases from V and 2 from J, leaving 21 bases between them. The CDR3: CASSSQGRGKGTYNEQFF. CDR3 DNA sequence: TGTGCCAGCAGCTCCCAAGGCAGGGGCAAGGGTACCTACAATGAGCAGTTCTTC. Together with reference TRBV7-6 and TRBJ2-1, the CDR3 gives the full variable domain: GAGVSQSPRYKVTKRGQDVALRCDPISGHVSLYWYRQALGQGPEFLTYFNYEAQQDKSGLPNDRFSAERPEGSISTLTIQRTEQRDSAMYRCASSSQGRGKGTYNEQFFGPGTRLTVL.

This clone was counted a few times. The chain has TRBV5-4 and TRBJ1-1; 10 bases line up with TRBD1. After removal of 7 bases from V and 4 bases from J, the junction contained 16 bases not matched to a gene. Germline lookup yields CDR1 SGHNT and CDR2 YYREEE (reference sequence). This CDR3 is 17 amino acids long. CDR3 sequence (DNA): TGTGCCAGCCGGCCCCGGACCGGGACAGGGGAGATCACTGAAGCTTTCTTT. This encodes CASRPRTGTGEITEAFF.

The chain carries TRBV6-5 and TRBJ1-1; maybe TRBD1 (5 bases). This CDR3 contains 14 residues. The V gene's germline CDR1 is MNHEY and CDR2 SVGAGI. V gave up 6 bases and J gave up 1 base, with 12 bases separating them. CDR3 sequence reads: CASSVVGTNTEAFF. The CDR3 DNA follows: TGTGCCAGCAGCGTTGTGGGGACGAACACTGAAGCTTTCTTT.

This chain joins TRBV6-5 and TRBJ2-7, with D perhaps matching TRBD2 (6 bases). The ends were cut back, 0 bases at V and 5 bases at J, with 17 bases in the middle. This CDR3 contains 16 residues. Germline CDR1 reads MNHEY; CDR2 reads SVGAGI. CDR3 coding DNA: TGTGCCAGCAGTTACTCCCTGGACGGGGGAAAGAACGAGCAGTACTTC. The encoded protein is CASSYSLDGGKNEQYF.